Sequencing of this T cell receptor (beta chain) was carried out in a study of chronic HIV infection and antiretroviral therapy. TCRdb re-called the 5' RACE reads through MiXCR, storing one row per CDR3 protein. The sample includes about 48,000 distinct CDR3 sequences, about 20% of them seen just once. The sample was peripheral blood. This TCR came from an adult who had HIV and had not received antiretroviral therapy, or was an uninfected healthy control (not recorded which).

DNA for the CDR3: TGTGCCAGCAGCTTAGGAGGGATAGGGGGAAACGAGCAGTACTTC. Translation: CASSLGGIGGNEQYF. The chain carries TRBV11-3 and TRBJ2-7, with D possibly TRBD1 on 6 matching bases. The ends were cut back, 1 base at V and 5 bases at J, with 15 bases in the middle. This CDR3 is 15 amino acids long. In germline, CDR1 is SGHNT, CDR2 YENEEA.